This entry lists 25 T cell receptor beta chains sequenced from one sample in a study of graft-versus-host responses after intestinal transplantation. No antigen has been identified for these receptors. Using immunoSEQ multiplex PCR, the repertoire was profiled, and TCRdb retains in-frame clones only, with some absent. The repertoire has approximately 110,000 clones, about 92% of them found once; the top ten carry less than 1.5%. The material sequenced was unstimulated CD8+ T cells sorted from spleen or lymph node cells, taken before transplant. Source of these receptors: a human donor who was the organ donor for an intestinal transplant.

The rearrangement uses TRBV9 and TRBJ2-3; perhaps D is TRBD1 or TRBD2 (6 bases each). V was cut by 0 bases and J by 6 bases, with 17 bases left in between. The CDR3 has 16 amino acids. Germline CDR1 reads SGDLS; CDR2 reads YYNGEE. As DNA, the CDR3 is TGTGCCAGCAGCGTAGGGGGGCGGGAAAGTTTGGATACGCAGTATTTT. It is translated as CASSVGGRESLDTQYF.

This chain links TRBV7-9 with TRBJ2-7; 8 nucleotides match TRBD1. CDR3 length equals 12 residues. The trim removed 7 bases at V and 3 bases at J, leaving 2 bases unmatched. Germline V gene sequence: CDR1 SEHNR, CDR2 FQNEAQ (reference sequence). CDR3 DNA sequence: TGTGCCAGCATAGGACAGGGCTACGAGCAGTACTTC. Translated: CASIGQGYEQYF.

The rearrangement uses TRBV12-5 and TRBJ2-6; D is possibly TRBD1 or TRBD2 (6 bases each). V gave up 1 base and J gave up 1 base, with 17 bases separating them. Germline values: CDR1 LGHNT, CDR2 FRNRAP. The CDR3 runs to 19 residues. This CDR3 is CASGLDSVEGGSGANVLTF. CDR3 bases: TGTGCTAGTGGTTTGGACTCCGTGGAAGGGGGGTCTGGGGCCAACGTCCTGACTTTC.

This clone came up a few times. The chain combines TRBV6-1 with TRBJ1-1; D is undetermined. V was shortened by 4 bases and J by 9 bases, with 6 bases between the two germline ends. This CDR3 is 10 amino acids long. The germline gives CDR1 MNHNS, CDR2 SASEGT. The CDR3 nucleotides read TGTGCCAGCAGTGCCTCCCAAGCTTTCTTT. This codes for CASSASQAFF.

CDR3 in amino acids: CAISERGGVGSYEQYF. The DNA for the CDR3 is TGTGCCATCAGTGAAAGAGGGGGGGTGGGCTCCTACGAGCAGTACTTC. The V gene is TRBV10-3, the J gene TRBJ2-7; D possibly corresponds to TRBD2 (7 bases). Trimming shortened V by 3 bases and J by 0 bases, and 15 bases separated the two germline ends. The CDR3 totals 16 residues. The germline V gene has CDR1 ENHRY and CDR2 SYGVKD.

V gene TRBV5-4 combines with J gene TRBJ2-5; D uncertain. This CDR3 has 14 residues. V lost 2 bases, J lost 5 bases, and 13 bases lay in between. The germline V gene encodes CDR1 SGHNT and CDR2 YYREEE (reference sequence). Here the CDR3 DNA reads TGTGCCAGCAGCTTTAGAGGAAATGGGGAGACCCAGTACTTC. As protein: CASSFRGNGETQYF. Combining the CDR3 with reference TRBV5-4 and TRBJ2-5 gives the whole variable domain ETGVTQSPTHLIKTRGQQVTLRCSSQSGHNTVSWYQQALGQGPQFIFQYYREEENGRGNFPPRFSGLQFPNYSSELNVNALELDDSALYLCASSFRGNGETQYFGPGTRLLVL.

The gene calls are TRBV27 and TRBJ2-5; perhaps D is TRBD1 or TRBD2 (6 bases each). The CDR3 covers 15 residues. Germline V CDR1 and CDR2: MNHEY, SMNVEV (reference sequence). V dropped 4 bases and J dropped 1 base, with 13 bases sitting between them. The CDR3 reads CASSSLWGAQETQYF. CDR3 nucleotides: TGTGCCAGCAGTTCGCTTTGGGGGGCCCAAGAGACCCAGTACTTC.

The chain uses TRBV5-1 and TRBJ2-5; no clear D. CDR3 length: 13 residues. Germline CDR1 SGHRS, CDR2 YFSETQ. The V end was cut by 0 bases, the J end by 5 bases, with 8 bases between. CDR3 residues: CASSLEGWETQYF. DNA of the CDR3: TGCGCCAGCAGCTTGGAAGGGTGGGAGACCCAGTACTTC.

This clone was detected only a few times. The chain couples TRBV4-1 to TRBJ2-2; D possibly matches TRBD1 or TRBD2 (5 bases each). V shed 7 bases and J shed 4 bases, with 10 bases lying between them. CDR1 is MGHRA and CDR2 is YSYEKL in the germline V gene. This CDR3 is 13 amino acids long. In DNA, the CDR3 is TGCGCCAGCACTGGGGGTAGCACCGGGGAGCTGTTTTTT. Translating gives CASTGGSTGELFF.

This clone was seen a few times. CDR3 in DNA: TGCGCCAGCAGCCAACGACAGTCTCCCGGAAACACCATATATTTT. Amino acid sequence: CASSQRQSPGNTIYF. The chain recombines TRBV4-1 with TRBJ1-3; D possibly corresponds to TRBD1 (5 bases). CDR3 length equals 15 residues. The germline V gene encodes CDR1 MGHRA and CDR2 YSYEKL. Trimming stripped 2 bases from V and 4 bases from J, with 12 bases between.

The genes are TRBV28 and TRBJ2-3; TRBD2 aligns across 7 bases. Unmatched junction bases numbered 4, after V lost 7 bases and J lost 3 bases. CDR3 length equals 13 residues. CDR1 and CDR2 from the germline V gene are MDHEN and SYDVKM. The CDR3: CASIAGETDTQYF. The CDR3 coding sequence is TGTGCCAGCATCGCGGGAGAGACAGATACGCAGTATTTT.

V usage is TRBV5-6 and J usage is TRBJ2-3; D is uncertain. This CDR3 is built from 12 residues. Trimming stripped 4 bases from V and 6 bases from J, with 9 bases between. Germline V gene lookup returns CDR1 SGHDT and CDR2 YYEEEE. The CDR3 spells CASSRQGDTQYF. In nucleotides, the CDR3 is TGTGCCAGCAGCCGACAAGGCGATACGCAGTATTTT. The full variable domain, rest sourced from reference TRBV5-6 and TRBJ2-3, is DAGVTQSPTHLIKTRGQQVTLRCSPKSGHDTVSWYQQALGQGPQFIFQYYEEEERQRGNFPDRFSGHQFPNYSSELNVNALLLGDSALYLCASSRQGDTQYFGPGTRLTVL.

This chain's CDR3 is CASSLTSGRPPYEQYF. CDR3 nucleotides: TGTGCCAGCAGCTTAACTAGCGGGAGGCCCCCCTACGAGCAGTACTTC. This sequence joins TRBV5-4 and TRBJ2-7; 12 bases fit TRBD2. The CDR3 length is 16 residues. Germline V lookup: CDR1 SGHNT, CDR2 YYREEE (reference sequence). The junction had 5 bases not matched to a gene; V was cut back by 2 bases and J by 2 bases.

The chain carries TRBV6-1 and TRBJ1-4; the match to TRBD1 covers 7 bases. Looked up from germline, CDR1 is MNHNS and CDR2 is SASEGT. The J segment lost 5 bases and the V segment lost 4 bases, leaving 4 bases of the junction unmatched. The CDR3 totals 14 residues. The CDR3 nucleotides are TGTGCCAGCAGTGGAGGGACAGAGAATGAAAAACTGTTTTTT. This translates into CASSGGTENEKLFF.

The DNA of the CDR3 is TGTGCCACCAGCAGGGGGGCCGGGGTAAGGACTGAAGCTTTCTTT. This translates into CATSRGAGVRTEAFF. This rearrangement joins TRBV21-1 to TRBJ1-1. TRBV21-1 is labeled a pseudogene. The CDR3 has 15 residues.

CDR3 region: CAIRGTSGNEQFF. The CDR3 nucleotides read TGTGCCATCAGGGGGACTAGCGGCAATGAGCAGTTCTTC. This chain joins TRBV10-3 and TRBJ2-1; 11 bases fit TRBD2. Germline CDR1 is ENHRY and CDR2 is SYGVKD. V shed 6 bases, J shed 6 bases, and the junction held 1 base outside the gene matches. The CDR3 runs to 13 residues.

The chain joins TRBV4-3 to TRBJ1-2; no firm D call. The CDR3 length is 16 residues. V was pared by 0 bases and J by 3 bases, with 14 bases between. Per germline, CDR1 LGHNA and CDR2 YSLEER. Here the CDR3 reads CASSQDRAEEYYGYTF. The CDR3 DNA follows: TGCGCCAGCAGCCAAGATCGCGCAGAAGAGTACTATGGCTACACCTTC.

This chain uses TRBV18 with TRBJ2-7; 7 nucleotides agree with TRBD1. After removal of 3 bases from V and 1 base from J, the junction contained 15 bases not matched to a gene. Germline V CDR1 and CDR2: KGHSH, LQKENI. The CDR3 is 18 amino acids. CDR3: CASSPQSHRQGPSYEQYF. The DNA for the CDR3 is TGTGCCAGCTCACCCCAATCACACCGACAGGGACCGTCCTACGAGCAGTACTTC.

This clone occurred once. The CDR3 DNA sequence: TGTGCCAGTAGTATATCAGGGGATAGCAATCAGCCCCAGCATTTT. Protein: CASSISGDSNQPQHF. The chain has TRBV19 and TRBJ1-5; weak D call: TRBD1 (6 bases). The CDR3 runs 15 residues. The V gene lost 2 bases and the J gene lost 0 bases, with 8 bases spanning the gap. Looked up from germline, CDR1 is LNHDA and CDR2 is SQIVND (reference sequence).

The chain couples TRBV13 to TRBJ2-3; the D gene is possibly TRBD1 (5 bases). Looked up from germline, CDR1 is PRHDT and CDR2 is FYEKMQ (reference sequence). The ends were cut back, 7 bases at V and 0 bases at J, with 11 bases in the middle. CDR3 size: 14 residues. In nucleotides, the CDR3 is TGTGCCAGCACCTCTGGGGCTAGCACAGATACGCAGTATTTT. Translated: CASTSGASTDTQYF. The entire variable domain, with the rest obtained from reference TRBV13 and TRBJ2-3, is as follows: AAGVIQSPRHLIKEKRETATLKCYPIPRHDTVYWYQQGPGQDPQFLISFYEKMQSDKGSIPDRFSAQQFSDYHSELNMSSLELGDSALYFCASTSGASTDTQYFGPGTRLTVL.

The chain has TRBV28 and TRBJ2-7; 8 bases line up with TRBD1. The CDR3 length is 14 residues. J gave up 3 bases and V 5 bases, and 6 bases lay outside the gene matches. Germline CDR1 is MDHEN and CDR2 is SYDVKM. The CDR3 bases are TGTGCCAGCAGTCCGAGACAGGGGTTCTACGAGCAGTACTTC. Translation: CASSPRQGFYEQYF.

This clone was counted a single time. V is TRBV7-8 and J is TRBJ1-1, with D maybe TRBD1 (6 bases). The CDR3 sequence is 16 residues long. Germline lookup yields CDR1 SGHVS and CDR2 FQNEAQ. Deletions cut 3 bases from V and 6 bases from J, with 20 bases between. In DNA form, the CDR3 reads TGTGCCAGCAGCTTTACCACAGGGAAGGTGGGCGCTGAAGCTTTCTTT. As protein: CASSFTTGKVGAEAFF.

The chain couples TRBV4-3 to TRBJ2-2; TRBD2 aligns across 8 bases. The V gene end was trimmed by 0 bases and the J gene end by 6 bases; junction bases not matched to a gene: 3. There are 15 residues in the CDR3. Germline V gene lookup returns CDR1 LGHNA and CDR2 YSLEER. The CDR3 DNA sequence: TGCGCCAGCAGCCAAGATTCGGGACTAGCCGGGGAGCTGTTTTTT. Encoded protein: CASSQDSGLAGELFF.

The chain has TRBV28 and TRBJ2-2; unclear D gene. Germline CDR1 MDHEN, CDR2 SYDVKM. V was pared by 4 bases and J by 3 bases, with 12 bases between. This CDR3 comprises 15 residues. CDR3 nucleotide sequence: TGTGCCAGCAGTTCCCTACACATTGACACCGGGGAGCTGTTTTTT. Translating gives CASSSLHIDTGELFF.

The chain uses TRBV21-1 and TRBJ2-7; the table names TRBD1, a call not compared with the DNA. TRBV21-1 is an annotated pseudogene. The CDR3 covers 14 residues. This CDR3 is CASSKGDSSYEQYF. The CDR3 coding sequence is TGTGCCAGCAGCAAAGGGGACAGCTCCTACGAGCAGTACTTC.